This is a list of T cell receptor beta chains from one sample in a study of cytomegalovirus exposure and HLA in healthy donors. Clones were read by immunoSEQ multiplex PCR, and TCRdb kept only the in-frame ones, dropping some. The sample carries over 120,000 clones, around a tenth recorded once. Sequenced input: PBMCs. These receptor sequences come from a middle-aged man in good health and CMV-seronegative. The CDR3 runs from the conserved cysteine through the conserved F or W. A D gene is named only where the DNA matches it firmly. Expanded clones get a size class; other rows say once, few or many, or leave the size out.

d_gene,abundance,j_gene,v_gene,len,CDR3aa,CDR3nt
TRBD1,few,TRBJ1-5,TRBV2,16,CASSGTGGEINQPQHF,TGTGCCAGCAGTGGGACAGGGGGCGAGATTAATCAGCCCCAGCATTTT
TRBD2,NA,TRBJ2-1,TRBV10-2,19,CASSETSGRALARGDEQFF,TGCGCCAGCAGTGAGACTAGCGGGAGGGCCCTTGCCAGGGGGGATGAGCAGTTCTTC
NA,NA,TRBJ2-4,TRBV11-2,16,CASSLRAALAKNIQYF,TGTGCCAGCAGCTTACGTGCGGCACTAGCCAAAAACATTCAGTACTTC
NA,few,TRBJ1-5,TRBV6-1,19,CASSEETGPQYPSNQPQHF,TGTGCCAGCAGTGAAGAGACAGGACCGCAGTACCCAAGCAATCAGCCCCAGCATTTT
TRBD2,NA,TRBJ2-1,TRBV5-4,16,CASSRPLAGAYNEQFF,TGTGCCAGCAGCAGGCCTCTAGCGGGAGCCTACAATGAGCAGTTCTTC
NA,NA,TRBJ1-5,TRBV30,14,CAWSILTEDQPQHF,TGTGCCTGGAGTATATTGACAGAAGATCAGCCCCAGCATTTT
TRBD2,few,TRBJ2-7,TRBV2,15,CASRVGLADADEQYF,TGTGCCAGCAGAGTGGGACTAGCGGACGCCGACGAGCAGTACTTC
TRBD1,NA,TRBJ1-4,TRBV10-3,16,CAISASSGTVNEKLFF,TGTGCCATCAGTGCCAGCTCCGGGACAGTTAATGAAAAACTGTTTTTT
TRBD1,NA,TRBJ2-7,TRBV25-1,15,CASSATRQGTYEQYF,TGTGCCAGCAGTGCCACACGACAGGGTACCTACGAGCAGTACTTC
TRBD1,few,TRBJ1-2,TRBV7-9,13,CASTRGQTHGYTF,TGTGCCAGCACCAGGGGACAGACCCATGGCTACACCTTC
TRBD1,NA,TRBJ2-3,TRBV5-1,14,CASRTGTGADTQYF,TGCGCCAGCCGCACTGGGACAGGGGCAGATACGCAGTATTTT